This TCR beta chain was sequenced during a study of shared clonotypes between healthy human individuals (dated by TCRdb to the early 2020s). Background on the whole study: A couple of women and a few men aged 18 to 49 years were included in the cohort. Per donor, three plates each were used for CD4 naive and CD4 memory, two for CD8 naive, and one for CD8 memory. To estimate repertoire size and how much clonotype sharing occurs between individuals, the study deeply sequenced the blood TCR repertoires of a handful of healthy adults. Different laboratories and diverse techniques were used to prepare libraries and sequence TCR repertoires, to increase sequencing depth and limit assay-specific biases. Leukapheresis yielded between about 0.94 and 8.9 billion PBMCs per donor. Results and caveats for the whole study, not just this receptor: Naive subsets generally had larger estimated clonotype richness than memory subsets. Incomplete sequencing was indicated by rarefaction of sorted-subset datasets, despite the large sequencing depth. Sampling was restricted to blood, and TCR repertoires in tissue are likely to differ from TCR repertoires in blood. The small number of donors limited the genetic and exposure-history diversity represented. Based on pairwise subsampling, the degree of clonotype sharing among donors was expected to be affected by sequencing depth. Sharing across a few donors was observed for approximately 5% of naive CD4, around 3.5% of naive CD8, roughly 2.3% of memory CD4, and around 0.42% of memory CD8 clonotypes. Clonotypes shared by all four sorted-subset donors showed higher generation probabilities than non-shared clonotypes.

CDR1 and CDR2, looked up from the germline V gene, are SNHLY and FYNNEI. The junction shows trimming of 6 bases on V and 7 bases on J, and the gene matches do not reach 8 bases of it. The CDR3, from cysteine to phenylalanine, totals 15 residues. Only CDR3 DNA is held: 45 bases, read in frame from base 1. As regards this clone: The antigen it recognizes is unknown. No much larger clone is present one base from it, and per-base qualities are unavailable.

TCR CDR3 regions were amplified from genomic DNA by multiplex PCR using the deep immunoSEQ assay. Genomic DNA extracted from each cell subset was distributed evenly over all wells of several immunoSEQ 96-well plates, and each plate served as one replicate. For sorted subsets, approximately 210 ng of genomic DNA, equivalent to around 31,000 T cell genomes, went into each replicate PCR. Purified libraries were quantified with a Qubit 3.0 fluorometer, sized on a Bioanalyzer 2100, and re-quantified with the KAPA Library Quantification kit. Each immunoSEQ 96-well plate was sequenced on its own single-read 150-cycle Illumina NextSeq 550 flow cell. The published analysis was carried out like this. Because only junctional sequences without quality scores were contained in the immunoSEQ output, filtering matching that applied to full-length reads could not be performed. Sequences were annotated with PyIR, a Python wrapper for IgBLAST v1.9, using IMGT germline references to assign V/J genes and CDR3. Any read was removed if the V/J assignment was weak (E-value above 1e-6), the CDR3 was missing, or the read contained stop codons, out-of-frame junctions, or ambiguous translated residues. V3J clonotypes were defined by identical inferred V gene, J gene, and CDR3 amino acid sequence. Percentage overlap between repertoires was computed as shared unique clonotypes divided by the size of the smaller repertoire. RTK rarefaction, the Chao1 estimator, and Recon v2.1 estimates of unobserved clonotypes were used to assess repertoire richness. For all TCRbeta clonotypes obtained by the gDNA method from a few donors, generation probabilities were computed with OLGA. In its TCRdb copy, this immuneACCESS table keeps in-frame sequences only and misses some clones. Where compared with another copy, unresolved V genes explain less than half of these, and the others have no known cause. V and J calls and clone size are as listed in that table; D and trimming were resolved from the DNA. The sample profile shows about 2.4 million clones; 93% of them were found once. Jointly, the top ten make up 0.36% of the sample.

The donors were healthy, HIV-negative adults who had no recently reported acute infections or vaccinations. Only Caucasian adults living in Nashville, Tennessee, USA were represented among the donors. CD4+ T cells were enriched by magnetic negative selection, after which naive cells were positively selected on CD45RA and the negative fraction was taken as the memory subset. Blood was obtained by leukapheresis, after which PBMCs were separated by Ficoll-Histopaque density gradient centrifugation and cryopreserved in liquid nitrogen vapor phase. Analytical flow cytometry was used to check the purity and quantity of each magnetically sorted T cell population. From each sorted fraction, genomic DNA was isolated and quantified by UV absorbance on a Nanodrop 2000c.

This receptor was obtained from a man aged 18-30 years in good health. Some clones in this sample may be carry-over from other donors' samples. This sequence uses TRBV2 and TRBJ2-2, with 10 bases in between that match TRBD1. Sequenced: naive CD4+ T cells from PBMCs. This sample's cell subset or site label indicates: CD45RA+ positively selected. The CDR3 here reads CASRQTGGANGELFF. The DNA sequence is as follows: TGTGCCAGCAGGCAGACAGGGGGCGCAAACGGGGAGCTGTTTTTT. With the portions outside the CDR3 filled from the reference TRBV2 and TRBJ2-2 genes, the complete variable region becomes EPEVTQTPSHQVTQMGQEVILRCVPISNHLYFYWYRQILGQKVEFLVSFYNNEISEKSEIFDDQFSVERPDGSNFTLKIRSTKLEDSAMYFCASRQTGGANGELFFGEGSRLTVL.